The TCR beta chain described here comes from a study of blood T cells in healthy people across ages. At the level of the study: About one barcoded beta molecule was captured per two T cells (by template switching).

Study-level findings and limits: When one million T cells were used, diversity estimates were thought to be underestimates.

The sample holds many counts of this clonotype. Its target is unknown. Through a sample-barcoded 5' primer and a J-beta primer mix, a second PCR was run for roughly 6 to 11 cycles. TCRdb re-called the 5' RACE reads with MiXCR, one entry per CDR3 protein. The sample has over 550,000 distinct CDR3 sequences; approximately 30% are singletons. V lost 6 bases to trimming and J lost 3 bases, with 11 bases between them. CDR1 is MNHEY and CDR2 is SVGEGT in the germline V gene. The CDR3 is made up of 13 amino acids. This clonotype was obtained from a woman of 80 years or more in good health. Sequenced sample: blood. The chain uses TRBV6-2 or TRBV6-3 and TRBJ2-5; the D is unclear. The CDR3 bases are TGTGCCAGCAGCCGCAGCCCTGAAGAGACCCAGTACTTC. It encodes CASSRSPEETQYF.